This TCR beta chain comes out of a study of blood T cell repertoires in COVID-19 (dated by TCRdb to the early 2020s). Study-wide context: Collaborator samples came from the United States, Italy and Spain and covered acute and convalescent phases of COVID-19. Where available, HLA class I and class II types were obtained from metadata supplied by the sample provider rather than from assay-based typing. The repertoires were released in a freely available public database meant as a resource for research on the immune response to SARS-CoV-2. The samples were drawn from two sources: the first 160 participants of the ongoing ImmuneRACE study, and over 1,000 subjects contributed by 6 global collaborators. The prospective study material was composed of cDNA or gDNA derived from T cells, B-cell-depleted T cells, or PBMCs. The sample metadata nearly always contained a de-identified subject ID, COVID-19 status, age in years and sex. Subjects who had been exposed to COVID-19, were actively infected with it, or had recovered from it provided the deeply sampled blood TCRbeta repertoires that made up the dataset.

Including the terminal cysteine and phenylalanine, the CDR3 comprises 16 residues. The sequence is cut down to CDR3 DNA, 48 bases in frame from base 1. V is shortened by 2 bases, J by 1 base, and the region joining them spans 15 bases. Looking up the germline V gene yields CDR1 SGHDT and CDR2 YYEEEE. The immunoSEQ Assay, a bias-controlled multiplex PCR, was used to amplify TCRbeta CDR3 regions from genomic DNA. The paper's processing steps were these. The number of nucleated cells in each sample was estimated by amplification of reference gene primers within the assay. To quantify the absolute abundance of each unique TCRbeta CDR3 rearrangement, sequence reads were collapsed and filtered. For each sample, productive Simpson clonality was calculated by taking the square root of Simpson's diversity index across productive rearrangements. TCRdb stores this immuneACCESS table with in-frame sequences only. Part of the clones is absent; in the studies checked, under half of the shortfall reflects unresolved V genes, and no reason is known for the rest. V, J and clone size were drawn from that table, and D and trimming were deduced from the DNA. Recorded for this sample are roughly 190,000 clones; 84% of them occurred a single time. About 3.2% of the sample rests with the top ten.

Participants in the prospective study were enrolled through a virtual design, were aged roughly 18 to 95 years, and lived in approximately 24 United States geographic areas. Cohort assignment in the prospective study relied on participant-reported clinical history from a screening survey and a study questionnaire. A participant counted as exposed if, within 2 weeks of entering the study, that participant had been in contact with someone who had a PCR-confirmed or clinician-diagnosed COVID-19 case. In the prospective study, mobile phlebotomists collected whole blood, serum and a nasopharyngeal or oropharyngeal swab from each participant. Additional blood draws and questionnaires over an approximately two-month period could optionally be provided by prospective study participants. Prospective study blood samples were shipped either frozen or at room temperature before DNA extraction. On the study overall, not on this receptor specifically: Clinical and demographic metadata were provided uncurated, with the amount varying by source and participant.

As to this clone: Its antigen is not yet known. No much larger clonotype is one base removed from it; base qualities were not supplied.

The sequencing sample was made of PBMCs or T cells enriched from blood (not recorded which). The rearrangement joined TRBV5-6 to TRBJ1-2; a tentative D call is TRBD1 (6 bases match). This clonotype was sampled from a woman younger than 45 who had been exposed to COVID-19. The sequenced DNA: TGTGCCAGCAGCTTTGGACCGACAGGAGATAACTATGGCTACACCTTC. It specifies CASSFGPTGDNYGYTF. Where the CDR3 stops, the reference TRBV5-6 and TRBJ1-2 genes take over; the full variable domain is DAGVTQSPTHLIKTRGQQVTLRCSPKSGHDTVSWYQQALGQGPQFIFQYYEEEERQRGNFPDRFSGHQFPNYSSELNVNALLLGDSALYLCASSFGPTGDNYGYTFGSGTRLTVV.